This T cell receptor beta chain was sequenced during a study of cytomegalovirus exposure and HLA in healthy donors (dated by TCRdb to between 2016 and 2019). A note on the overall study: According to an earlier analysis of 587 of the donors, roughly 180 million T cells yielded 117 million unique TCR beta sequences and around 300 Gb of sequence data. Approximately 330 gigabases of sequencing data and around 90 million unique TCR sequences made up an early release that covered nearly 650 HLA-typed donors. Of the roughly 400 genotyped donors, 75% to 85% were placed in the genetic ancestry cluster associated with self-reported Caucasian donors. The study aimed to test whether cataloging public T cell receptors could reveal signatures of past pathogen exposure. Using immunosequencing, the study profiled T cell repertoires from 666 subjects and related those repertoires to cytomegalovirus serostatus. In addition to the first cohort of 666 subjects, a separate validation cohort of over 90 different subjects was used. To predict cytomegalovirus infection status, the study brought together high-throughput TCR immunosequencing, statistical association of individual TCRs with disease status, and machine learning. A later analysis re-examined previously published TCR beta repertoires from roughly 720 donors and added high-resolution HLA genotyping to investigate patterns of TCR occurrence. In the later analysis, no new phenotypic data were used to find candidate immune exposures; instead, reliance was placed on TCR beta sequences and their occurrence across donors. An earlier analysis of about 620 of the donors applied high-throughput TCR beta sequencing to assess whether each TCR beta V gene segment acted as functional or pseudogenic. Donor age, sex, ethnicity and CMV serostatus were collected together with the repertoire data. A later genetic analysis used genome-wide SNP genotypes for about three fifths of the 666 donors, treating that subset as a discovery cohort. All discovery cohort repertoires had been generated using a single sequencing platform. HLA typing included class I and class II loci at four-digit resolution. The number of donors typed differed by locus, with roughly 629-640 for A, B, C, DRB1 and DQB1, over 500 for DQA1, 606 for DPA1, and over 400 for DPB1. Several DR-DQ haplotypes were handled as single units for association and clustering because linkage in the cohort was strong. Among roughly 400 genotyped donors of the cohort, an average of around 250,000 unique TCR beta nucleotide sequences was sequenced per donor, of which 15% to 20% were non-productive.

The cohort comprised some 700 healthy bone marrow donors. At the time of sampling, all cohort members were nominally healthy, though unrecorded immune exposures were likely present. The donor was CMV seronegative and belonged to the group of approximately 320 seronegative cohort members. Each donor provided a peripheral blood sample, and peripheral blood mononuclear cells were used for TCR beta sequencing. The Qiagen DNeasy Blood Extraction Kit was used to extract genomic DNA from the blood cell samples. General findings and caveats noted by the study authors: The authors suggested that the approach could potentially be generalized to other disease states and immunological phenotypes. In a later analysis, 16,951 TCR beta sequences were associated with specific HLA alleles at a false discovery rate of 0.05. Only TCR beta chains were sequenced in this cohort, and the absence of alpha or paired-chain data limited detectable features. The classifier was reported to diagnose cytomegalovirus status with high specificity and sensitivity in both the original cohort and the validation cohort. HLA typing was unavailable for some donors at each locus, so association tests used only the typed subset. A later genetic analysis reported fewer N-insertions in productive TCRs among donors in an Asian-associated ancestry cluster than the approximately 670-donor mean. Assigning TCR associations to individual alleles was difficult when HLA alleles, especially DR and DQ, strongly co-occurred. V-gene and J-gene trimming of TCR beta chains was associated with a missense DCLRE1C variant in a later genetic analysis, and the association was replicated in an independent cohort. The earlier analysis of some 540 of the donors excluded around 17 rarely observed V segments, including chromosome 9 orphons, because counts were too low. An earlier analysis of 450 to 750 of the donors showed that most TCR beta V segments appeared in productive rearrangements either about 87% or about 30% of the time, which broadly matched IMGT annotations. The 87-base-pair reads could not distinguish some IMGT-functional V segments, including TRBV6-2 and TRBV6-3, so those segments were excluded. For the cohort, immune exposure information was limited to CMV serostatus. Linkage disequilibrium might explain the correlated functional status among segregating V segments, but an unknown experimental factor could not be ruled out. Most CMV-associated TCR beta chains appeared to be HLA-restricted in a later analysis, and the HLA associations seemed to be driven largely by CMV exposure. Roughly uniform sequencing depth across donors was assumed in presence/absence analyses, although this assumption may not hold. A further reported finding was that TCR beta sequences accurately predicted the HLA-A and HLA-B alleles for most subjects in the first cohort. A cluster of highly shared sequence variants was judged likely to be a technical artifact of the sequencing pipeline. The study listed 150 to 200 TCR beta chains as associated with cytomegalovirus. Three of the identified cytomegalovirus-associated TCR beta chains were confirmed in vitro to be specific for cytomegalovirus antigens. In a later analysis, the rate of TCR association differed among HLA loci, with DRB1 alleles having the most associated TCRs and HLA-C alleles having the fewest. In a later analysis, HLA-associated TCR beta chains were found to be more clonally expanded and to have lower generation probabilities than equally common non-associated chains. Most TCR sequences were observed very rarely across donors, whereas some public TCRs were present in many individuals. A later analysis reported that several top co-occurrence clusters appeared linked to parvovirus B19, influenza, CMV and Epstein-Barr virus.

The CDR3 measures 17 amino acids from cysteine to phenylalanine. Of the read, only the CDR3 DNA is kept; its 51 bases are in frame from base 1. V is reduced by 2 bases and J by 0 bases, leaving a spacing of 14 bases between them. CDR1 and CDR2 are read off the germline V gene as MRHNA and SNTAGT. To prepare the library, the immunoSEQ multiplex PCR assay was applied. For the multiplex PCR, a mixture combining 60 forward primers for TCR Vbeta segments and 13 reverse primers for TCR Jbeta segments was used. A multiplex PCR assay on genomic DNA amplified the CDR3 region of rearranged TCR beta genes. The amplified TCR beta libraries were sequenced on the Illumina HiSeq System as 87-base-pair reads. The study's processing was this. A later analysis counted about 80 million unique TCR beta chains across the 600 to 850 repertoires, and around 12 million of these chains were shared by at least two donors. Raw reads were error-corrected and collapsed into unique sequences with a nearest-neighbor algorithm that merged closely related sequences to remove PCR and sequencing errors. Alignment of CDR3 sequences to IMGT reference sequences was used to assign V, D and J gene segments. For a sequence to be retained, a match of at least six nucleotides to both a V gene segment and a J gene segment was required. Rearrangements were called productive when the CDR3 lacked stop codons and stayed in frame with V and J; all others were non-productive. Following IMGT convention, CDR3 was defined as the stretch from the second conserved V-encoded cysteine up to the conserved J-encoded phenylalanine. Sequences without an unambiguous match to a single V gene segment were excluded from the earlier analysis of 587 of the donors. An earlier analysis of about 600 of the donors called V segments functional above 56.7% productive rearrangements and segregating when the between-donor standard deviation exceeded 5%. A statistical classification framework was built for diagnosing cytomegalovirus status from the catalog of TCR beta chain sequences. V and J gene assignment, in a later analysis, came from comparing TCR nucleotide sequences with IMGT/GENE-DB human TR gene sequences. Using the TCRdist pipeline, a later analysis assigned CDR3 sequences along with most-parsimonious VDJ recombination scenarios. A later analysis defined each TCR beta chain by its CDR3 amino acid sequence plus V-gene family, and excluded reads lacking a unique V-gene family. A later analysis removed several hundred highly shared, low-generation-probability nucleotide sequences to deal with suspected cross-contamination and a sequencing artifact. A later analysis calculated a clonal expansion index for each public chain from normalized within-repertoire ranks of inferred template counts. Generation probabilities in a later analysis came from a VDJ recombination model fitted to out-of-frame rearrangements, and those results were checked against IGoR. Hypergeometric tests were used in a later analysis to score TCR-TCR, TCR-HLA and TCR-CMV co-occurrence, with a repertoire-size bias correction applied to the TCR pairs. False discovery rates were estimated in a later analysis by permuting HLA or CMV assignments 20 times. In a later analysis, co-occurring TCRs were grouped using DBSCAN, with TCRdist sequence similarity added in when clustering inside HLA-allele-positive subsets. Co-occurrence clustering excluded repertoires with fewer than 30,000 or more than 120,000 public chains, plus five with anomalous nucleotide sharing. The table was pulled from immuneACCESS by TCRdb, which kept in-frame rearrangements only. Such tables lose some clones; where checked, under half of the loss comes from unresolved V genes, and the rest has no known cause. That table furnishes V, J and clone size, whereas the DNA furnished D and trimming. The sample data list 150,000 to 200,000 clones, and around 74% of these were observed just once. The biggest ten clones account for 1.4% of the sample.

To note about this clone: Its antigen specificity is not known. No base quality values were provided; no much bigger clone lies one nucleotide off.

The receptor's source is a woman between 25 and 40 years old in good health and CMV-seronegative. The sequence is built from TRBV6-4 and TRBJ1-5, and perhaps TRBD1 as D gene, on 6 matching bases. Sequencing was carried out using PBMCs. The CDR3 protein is CASSDGRGVYSNQPQHF. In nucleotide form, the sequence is TGTGCCAGCAGTGACGGGAGGGGGGTCTATAGCAATCAGCCCCAGCATTTT.